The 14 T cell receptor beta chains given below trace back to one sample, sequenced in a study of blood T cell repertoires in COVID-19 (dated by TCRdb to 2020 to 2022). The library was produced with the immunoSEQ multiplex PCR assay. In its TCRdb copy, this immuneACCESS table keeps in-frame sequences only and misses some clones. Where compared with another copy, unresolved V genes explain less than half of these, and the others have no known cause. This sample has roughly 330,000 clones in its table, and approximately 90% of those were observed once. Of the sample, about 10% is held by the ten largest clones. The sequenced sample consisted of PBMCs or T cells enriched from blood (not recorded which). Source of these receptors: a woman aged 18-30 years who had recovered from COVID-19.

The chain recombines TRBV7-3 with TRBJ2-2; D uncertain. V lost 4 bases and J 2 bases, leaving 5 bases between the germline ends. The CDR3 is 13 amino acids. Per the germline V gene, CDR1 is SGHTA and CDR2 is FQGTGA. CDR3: CASSSDNTGELFF. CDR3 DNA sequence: TGTGCCAGCAGCTCAGATAACACCGGGGAGCTGTTTTTT.

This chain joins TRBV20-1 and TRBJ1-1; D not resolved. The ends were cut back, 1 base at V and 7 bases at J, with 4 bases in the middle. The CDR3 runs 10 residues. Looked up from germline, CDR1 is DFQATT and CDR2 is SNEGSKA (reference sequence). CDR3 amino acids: CSARADEAFF. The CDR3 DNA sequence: TGCAGTGCTAGAGCAGATGAAGCTTTCTTT.

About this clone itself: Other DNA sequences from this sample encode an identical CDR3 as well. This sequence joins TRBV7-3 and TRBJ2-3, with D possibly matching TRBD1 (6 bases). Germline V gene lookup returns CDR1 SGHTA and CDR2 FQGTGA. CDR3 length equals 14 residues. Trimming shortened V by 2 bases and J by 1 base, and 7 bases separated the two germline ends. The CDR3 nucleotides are TGTGCCAGCAGCTTAGCAGGGGGCACAGATACGCAGTATTTT. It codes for CASSLAGGTDTQYF.

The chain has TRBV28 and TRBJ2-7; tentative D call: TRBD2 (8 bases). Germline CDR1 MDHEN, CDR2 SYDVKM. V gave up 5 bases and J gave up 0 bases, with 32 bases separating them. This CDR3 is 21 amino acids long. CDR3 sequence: CASSAQDGTDNTSGFSYEQYF. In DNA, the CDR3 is TGTGCCAGCAGTGCCCAAGACGGGACAGACAATACTAGCGGTTTCTCCTACGAGCAGTACTTC.

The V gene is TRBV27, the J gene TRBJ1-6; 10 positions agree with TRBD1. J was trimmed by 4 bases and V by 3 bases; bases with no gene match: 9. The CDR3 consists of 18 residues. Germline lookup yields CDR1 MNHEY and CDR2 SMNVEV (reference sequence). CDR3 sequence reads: CASSLSGGQGVYNSPLHF. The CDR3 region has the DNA TGTGCCAGCAGTTTGTCCGGTGGACAGGGGGTTTATAATTCACCCCTCCACTTT.

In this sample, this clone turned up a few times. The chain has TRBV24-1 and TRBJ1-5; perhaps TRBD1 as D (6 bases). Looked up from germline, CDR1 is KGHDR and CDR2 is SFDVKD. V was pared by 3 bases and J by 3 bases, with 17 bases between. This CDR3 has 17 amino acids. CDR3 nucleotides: TGTGCCACCAGTGATCTAGGCGGACAGATGGTCAATCAGCCCCAGCATTTT. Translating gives CATSDLGGQMVNQPQHF.

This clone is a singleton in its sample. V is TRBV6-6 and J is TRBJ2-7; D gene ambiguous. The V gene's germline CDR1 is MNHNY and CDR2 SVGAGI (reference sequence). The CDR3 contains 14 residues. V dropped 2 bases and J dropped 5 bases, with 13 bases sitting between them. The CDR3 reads CASSYPTKPHEQYF. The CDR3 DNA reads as TGTGCCAGCAGTTACCCTACGAAGCCCCACGAGCAGTACTTC.

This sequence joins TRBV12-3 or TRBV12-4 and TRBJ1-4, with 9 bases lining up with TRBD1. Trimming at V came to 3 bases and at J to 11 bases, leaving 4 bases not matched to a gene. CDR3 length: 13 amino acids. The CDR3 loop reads CASSFDRGEKLFF. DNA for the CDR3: TGTGCCAGCAGTTTTGACAGGGGGGAGAAACTGTTTTTT.

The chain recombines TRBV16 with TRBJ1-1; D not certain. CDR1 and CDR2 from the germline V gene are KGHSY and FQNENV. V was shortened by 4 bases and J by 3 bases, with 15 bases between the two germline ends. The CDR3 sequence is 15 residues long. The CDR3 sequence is CASSPFYREYTEAFF. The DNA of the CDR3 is TGTGCCAGCAGCCCATTCTATAGGGAGTACACTGAAGCTTTCTTT.

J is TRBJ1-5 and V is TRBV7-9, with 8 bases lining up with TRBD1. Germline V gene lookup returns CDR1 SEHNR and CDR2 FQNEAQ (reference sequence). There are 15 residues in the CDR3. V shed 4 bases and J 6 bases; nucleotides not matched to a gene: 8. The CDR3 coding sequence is TGTGCCAGCAGCTCGTTTGAGGACAGGGCTCAGCCCCAGCATTTT. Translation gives CASSSFEDRAQPQHF.

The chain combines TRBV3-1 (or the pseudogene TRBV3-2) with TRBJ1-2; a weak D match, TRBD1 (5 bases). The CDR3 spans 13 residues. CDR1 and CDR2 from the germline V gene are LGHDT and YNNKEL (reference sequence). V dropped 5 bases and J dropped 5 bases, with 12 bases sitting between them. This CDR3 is CASSFESGYGYTF. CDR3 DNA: TGTGCCAGCAGCTTTGAGTCAGGGTATGGCTACACCTTC.

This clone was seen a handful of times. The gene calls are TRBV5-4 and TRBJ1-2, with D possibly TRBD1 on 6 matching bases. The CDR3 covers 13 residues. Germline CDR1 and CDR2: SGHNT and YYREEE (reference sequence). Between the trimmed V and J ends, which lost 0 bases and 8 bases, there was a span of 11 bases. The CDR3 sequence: CASSLGAGEGYTF. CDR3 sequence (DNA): TGTGCCAGCAGCTTGGGGGCAGGGGAAGGCTACACCTTC.

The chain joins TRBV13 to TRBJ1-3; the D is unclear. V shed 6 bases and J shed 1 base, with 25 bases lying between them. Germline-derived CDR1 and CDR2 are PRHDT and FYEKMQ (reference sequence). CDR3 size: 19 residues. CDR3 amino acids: CASSAGYFSGETSGNTIYF. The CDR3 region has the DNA TGTGCCAGCAGTGCGGGATACTTTTCCGGGGAGACATCTGGAAACACCATATATTTT. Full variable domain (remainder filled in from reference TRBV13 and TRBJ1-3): AAGVIQSPRHLIKEKRETATLKCYPIPRHDTVYWYQQGPGQDPQFLISFYEKMQSDKGSIPDRFSAQQFSDYHSELNMSSLELGDSALYFCASSAGYFSGETSGNTIYFGEGSWLTVV.

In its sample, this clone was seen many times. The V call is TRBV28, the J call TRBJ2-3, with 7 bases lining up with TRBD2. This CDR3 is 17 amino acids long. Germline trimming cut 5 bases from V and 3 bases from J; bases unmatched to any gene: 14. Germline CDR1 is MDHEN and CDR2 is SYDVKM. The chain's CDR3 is CASSPPGGGWETDTQYF. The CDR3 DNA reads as TGTGCCAGCAGTCCACCTGGGGGAGGGTGGGAGACAGATACGCAGTATTTT. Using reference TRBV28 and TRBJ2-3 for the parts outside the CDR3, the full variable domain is DVKVTQSSRYLVKRTGEKVFLECVQDMDHENMFWYRQDPGLGLRLIYFSYDVKMKEKGDIPEGYSVSREKKERFSLILESASTNQTSMYLCASSPPGGGWETDTQYFGPGTRLTVL.